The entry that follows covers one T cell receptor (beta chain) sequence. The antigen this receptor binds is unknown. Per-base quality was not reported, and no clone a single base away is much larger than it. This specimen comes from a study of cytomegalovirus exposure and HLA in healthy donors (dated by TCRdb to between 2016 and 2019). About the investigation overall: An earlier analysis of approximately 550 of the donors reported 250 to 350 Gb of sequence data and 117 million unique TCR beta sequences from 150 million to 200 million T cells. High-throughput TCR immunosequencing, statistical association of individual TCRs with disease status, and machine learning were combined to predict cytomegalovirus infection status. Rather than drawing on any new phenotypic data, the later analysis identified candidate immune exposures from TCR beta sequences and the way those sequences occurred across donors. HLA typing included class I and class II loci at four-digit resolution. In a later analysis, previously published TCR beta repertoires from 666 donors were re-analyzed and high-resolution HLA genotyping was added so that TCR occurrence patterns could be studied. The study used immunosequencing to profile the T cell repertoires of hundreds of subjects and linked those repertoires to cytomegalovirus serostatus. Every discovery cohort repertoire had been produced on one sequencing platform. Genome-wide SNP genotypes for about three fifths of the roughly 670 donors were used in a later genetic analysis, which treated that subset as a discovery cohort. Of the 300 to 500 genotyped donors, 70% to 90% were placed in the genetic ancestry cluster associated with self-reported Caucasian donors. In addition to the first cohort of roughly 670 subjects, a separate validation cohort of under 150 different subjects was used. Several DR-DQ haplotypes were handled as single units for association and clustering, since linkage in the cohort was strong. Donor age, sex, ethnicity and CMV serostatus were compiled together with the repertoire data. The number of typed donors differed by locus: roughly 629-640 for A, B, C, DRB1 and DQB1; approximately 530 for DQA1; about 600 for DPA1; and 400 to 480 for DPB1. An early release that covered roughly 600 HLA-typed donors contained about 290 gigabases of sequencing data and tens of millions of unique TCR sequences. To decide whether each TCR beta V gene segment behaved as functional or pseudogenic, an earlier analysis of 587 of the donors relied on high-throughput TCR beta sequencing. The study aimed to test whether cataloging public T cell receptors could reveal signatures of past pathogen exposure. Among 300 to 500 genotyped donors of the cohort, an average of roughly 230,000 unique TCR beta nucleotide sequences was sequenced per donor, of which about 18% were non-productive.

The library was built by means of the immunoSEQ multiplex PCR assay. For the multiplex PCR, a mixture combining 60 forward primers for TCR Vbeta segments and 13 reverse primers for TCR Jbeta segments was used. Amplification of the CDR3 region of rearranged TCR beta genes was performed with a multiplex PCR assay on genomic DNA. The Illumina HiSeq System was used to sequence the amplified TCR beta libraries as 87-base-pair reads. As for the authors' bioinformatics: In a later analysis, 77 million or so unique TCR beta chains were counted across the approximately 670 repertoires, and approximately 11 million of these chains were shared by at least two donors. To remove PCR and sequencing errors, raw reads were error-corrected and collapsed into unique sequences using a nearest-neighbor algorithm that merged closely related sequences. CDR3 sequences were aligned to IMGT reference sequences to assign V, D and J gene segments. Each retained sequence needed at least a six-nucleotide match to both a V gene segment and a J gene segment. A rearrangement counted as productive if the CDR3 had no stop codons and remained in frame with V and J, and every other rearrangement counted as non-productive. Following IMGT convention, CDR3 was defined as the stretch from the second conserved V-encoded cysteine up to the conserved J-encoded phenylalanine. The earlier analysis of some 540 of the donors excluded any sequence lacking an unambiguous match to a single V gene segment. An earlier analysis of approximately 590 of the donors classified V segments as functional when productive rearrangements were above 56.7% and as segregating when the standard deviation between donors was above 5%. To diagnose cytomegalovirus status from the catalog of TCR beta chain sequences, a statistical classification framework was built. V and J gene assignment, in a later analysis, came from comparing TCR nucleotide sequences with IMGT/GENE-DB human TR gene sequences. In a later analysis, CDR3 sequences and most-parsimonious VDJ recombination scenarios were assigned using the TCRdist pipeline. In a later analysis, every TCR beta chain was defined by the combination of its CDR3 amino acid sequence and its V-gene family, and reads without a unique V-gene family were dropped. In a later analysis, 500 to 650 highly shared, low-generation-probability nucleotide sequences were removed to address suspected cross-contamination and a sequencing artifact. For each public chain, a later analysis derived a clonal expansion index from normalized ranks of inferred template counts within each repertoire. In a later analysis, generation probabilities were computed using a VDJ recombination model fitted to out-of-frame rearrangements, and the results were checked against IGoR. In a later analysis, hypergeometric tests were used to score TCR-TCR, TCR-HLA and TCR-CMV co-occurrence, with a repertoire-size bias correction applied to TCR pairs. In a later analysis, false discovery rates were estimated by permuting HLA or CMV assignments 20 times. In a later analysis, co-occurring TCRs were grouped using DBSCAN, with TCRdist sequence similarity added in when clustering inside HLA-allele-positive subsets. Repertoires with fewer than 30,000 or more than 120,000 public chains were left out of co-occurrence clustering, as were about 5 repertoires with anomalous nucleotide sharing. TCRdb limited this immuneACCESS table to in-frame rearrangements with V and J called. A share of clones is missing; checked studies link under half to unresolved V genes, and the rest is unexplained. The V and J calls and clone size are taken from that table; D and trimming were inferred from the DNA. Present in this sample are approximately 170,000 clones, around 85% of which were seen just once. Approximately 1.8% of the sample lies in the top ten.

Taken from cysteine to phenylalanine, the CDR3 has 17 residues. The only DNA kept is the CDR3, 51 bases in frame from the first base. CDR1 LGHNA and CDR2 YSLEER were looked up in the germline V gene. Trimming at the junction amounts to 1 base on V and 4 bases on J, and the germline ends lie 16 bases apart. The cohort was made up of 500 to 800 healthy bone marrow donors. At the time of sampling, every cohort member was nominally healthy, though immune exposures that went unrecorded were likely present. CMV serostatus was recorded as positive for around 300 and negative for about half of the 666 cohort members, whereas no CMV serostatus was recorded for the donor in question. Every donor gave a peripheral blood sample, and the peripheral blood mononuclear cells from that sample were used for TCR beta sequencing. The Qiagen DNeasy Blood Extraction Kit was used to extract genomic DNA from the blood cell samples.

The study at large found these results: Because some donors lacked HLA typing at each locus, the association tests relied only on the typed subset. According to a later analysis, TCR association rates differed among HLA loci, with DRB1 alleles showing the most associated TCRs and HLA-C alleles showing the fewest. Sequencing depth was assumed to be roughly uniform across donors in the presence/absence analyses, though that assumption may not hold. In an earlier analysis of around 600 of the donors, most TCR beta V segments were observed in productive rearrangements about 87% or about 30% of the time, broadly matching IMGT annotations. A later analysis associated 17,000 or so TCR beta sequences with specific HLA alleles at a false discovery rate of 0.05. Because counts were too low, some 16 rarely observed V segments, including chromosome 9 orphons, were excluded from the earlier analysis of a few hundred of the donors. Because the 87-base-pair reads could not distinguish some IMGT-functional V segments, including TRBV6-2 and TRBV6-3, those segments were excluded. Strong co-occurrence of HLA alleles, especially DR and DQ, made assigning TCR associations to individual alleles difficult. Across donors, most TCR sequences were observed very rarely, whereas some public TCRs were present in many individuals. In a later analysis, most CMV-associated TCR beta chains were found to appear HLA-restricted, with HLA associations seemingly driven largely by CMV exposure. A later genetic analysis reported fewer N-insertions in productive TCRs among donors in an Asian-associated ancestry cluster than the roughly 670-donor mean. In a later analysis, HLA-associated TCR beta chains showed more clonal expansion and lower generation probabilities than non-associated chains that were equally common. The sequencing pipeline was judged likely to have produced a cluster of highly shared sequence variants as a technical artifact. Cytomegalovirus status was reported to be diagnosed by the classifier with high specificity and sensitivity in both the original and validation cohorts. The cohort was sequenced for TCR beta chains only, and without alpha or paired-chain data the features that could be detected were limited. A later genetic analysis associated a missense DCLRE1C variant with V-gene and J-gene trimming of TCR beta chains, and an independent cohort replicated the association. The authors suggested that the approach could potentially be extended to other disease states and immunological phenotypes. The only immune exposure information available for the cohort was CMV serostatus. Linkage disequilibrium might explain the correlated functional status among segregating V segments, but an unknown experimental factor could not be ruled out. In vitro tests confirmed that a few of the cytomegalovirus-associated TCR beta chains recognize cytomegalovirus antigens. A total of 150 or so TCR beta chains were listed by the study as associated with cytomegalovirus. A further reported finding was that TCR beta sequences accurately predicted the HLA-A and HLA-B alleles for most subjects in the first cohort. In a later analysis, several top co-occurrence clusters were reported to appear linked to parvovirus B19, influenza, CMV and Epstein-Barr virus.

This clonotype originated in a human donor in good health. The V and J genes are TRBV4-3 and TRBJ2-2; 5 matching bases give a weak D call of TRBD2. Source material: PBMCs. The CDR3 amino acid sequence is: CASSQAGGLVGTGELFF. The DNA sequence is TGCGCCAGCAGCCAAGCTGGAGGTCTAGTCGGCACCGGGGAGCTGTTTTTT.